This TCR beta chain was found in a study of blood T cells in healthy people across ages. A sample-barcoded 5' primer and a J-beta primer mix were used in a second PCR of roughly 6 to 12 cycles. TCRdb redid the calling of the 5' RACE reads with MiXCR, one entry per CDR3 protein. This table has hundreds of thousands of distinct CDR3 sequences, 40% to 50% appearing once. The germline V gene has CDR1 SGDLS and CDR2 YYNGEE. CDR3 length equals 13 residues. The receptor was isolated from a man aged 60 to 75 in good health. Sequenced material: blood. The chain links TRBV9 to TRBJ2-7; a possible D gene is TRBD1 (5 bases). The DNA end is a closer match to TRBJ2-5, so the J assignment may be wrong. The CDR3 nucleotides read TGTGCCAGCAGCGTTATCCAGGGAGAGACCCAGTACTTC. Its protein product is CASSVIQGETQYF.